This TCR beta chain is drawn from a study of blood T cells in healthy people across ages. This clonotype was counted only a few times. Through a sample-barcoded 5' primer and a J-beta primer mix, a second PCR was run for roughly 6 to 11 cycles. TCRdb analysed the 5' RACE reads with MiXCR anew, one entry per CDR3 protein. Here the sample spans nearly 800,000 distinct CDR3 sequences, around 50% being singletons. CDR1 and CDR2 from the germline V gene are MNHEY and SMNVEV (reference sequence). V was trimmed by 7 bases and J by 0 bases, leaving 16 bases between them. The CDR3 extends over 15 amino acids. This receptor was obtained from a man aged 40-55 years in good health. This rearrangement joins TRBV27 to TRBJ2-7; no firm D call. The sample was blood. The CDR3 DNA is TGTGCCAGCATTTCGGGCACAAAAAGCTCCTACGAGCAGTACTTC. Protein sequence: CASISGTKSSYEQYF.